Sequencing of this T cell receptor (beta chain) was carried out in a study of cytomegalovirus exposure and HLA in healthy donors. Across the study: Later, an analysis reported that the 95 to 150 validation repertoires had used the same platform as the roughly 650 first-cohort repertoires. Points from the study as a whole: In the roughly 120 validation repertoires, a later analysis found that first-cohort TCR clusters tended to co-occur. Confirmation was obtained in vitro that three CMV-associated chains are specific for CMV antigens. Researchers counted roughly 150 TCR beta chains as cytomegalovirus-associated.

The sample holds a few counts of this clone. Its matching antigen is unknown. Germline-derived CDR1 and CDR2 are SGHTA and FQGNSA. Trimming cost V 2 bases and J 7 bases, with 9 bases left between them. This CDR3 comprises 12 residues. Generated by immunoSEQ multiplex PCR, the TCRdb table keeps only in-frame clones and is missing some. The sample gives 150,000 to 200,000 clones, about 90% of which show up once; 3% is in the top ten. The origin of this receptor is a woman aged 18-29 years in good health and CMV-seropositive. Sequenced: PBMCs. This chain uses TRBV7-2 with TRBJ2-7; no clear D. The CDR3 loop reads CASSLTSREQYF. Here the CDR3 DNA reads TGTGCCAGCAGCTTAACTTCTCGAGAGCAGTACTTC.